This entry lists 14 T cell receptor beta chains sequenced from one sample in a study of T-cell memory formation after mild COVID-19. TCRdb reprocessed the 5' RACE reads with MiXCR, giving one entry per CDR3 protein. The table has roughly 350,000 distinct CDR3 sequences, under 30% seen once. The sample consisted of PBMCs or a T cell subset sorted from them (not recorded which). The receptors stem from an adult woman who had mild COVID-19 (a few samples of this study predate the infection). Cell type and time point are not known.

The CDR3 loop reads CSAIGNPNEQFF. Written as DNA, the CDR3 is TGCAGTGCTATCGGCAATCCCAATGAGCAGTTCTTC. The gene calls are TRBV20-1 and TRBJ2-1; D uncertain. Germline CDR1 and CDR2: DFQATT and SNEGSKA (reference sequence). V lost 4 bases and J lost 6, with 10 bases in between. The CDR3 is made up of 12 amino acids.

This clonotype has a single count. CDR3 nucleotide sequence: TGTGCCACCAGTGAAGGTGCCGGGGAGCTGTTTTTT. Translating it yields CATSEGAGELFF. V gene TRBV24-1 combines with J gene TRBJ2-2; D not resolved. CDR3 length: 12 residues. Germline loops: CDR1 KGHDR, CDR2 SFDVKD. Trimming cost V 4 bases and J 6 bases, with 5 bases left between them.

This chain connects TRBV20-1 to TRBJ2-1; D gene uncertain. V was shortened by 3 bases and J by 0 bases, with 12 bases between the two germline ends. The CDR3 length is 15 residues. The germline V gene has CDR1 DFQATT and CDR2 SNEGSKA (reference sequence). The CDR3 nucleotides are TGCAGTGCTAGCCCGACGGAGAGCTCCTACAATGAGCAGTTCTTC. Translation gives CSASPTESSYNEQFF.

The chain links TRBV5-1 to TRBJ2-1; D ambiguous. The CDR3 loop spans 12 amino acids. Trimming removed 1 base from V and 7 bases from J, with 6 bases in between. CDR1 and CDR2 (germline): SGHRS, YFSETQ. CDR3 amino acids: CASSLPINEQFF. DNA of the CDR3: TGCGCCAGCAGCTTGCCCATTAATGAGCAGTTCTTC.

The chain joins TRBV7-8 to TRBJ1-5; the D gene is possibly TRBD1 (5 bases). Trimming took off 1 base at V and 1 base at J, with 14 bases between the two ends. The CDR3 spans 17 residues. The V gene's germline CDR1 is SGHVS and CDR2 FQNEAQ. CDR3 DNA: TGTGCCAGCAGCTTAGAGGCCCGGGGCATGAGCAATCAGCCCCAGCATTTT. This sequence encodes CASSLEARGMSNQPQHF.

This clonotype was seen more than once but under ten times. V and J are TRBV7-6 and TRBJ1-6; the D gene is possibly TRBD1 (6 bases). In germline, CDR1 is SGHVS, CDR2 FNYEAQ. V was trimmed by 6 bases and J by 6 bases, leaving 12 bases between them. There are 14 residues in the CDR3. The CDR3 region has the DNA TGTGCCAGCAGACCAGGGGATAGTAATTCACCCCTCCACTTT. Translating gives CASRPGDSNSPLHF. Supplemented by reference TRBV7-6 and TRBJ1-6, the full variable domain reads GAGVSQSPRYKVTKRGQDVALRCDPISGHVSLYWYRQALGQGPEFLTYFNYEAQQDKSGLPNDRFSAERPEGSISTLTIQRTEQRDSAMYRCASRPGDSNSPLHFGNGTRLTVT.

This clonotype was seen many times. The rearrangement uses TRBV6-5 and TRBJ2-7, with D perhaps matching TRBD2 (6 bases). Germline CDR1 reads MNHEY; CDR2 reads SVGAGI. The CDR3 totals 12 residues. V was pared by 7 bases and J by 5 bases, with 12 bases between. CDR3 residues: CASKAGGDEQYF. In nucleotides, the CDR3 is TGTGCCAGCAAAGCGGGTGGGGACGAGCAGTACTTC.

The CDR3 DNA reads as TGTGCCAGCATGAGGGGGCCGCGAGGGACAGGATCCTACGAGCAGTACTTC. It yields the protein CASMRGPRGTGSYEQYF. The gene calls are TRBV25-1 and TRBJ2-7; 8 positions match TRBD1. The CDR3 sequence is 17 residues long. Germline CDR1 is MGHDK and CDR2 is SYGVNS. V dropped 7 bases and J dropped 1; count of bases not matched to a gene: 15.

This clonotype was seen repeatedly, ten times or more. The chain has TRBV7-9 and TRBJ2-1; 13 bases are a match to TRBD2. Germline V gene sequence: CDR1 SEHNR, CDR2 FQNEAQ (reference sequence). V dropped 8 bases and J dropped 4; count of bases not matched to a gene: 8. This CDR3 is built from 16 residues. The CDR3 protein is CASGLAGALLYNEQFF. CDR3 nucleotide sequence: TGTGCCAGCGGACTAGCGGGGGCCCTCTTGTACAATGAGCAGTTCTTC. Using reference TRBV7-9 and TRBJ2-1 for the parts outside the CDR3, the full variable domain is DTGVSQNPRHKITKRGQNVTFRCDPISEHNRLYWYRQTLGQGPEFLTYFQNEAQLEKSRLLSDRFSAERPKGSFSTLEIQRTEQGDSAMYLCASGLAGALLYNEQFFGPGTRLTVL.

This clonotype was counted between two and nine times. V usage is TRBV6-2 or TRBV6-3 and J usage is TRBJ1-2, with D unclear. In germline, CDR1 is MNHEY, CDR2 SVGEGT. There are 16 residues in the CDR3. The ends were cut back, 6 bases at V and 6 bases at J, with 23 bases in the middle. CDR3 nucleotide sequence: TGTGCCAGCAGCTCTCCCTCGACACCGCTTAGAAATGGCTACACCTTC. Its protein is CASSSPSTPLRNGYTF.

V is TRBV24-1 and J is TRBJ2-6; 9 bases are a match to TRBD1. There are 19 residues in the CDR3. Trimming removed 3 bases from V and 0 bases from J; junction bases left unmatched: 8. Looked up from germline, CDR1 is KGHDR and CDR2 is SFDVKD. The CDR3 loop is CATSDPKWDRASGANVLTF. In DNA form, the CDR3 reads TGTGCCACCAGTGATCCGAAGTGGGACAGGGCCTCTGGGGCCAACGTCCTGACTTTC.

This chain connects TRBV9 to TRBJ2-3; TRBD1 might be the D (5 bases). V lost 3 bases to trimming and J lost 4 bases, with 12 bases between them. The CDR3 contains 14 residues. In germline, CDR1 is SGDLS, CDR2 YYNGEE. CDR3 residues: CASSESGAADTQYF. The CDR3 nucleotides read TGTGCCAGCAGCGAGAGTGGGGCGGCAGATACGCAGTATTTT.

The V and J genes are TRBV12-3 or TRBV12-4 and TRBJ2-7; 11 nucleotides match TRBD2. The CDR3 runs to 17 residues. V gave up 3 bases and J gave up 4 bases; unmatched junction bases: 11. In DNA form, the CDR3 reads TGTGCCAGCAGTTTGATAGTAGCGGGAGGGGCCTGGTACGAGCAGTACTTC. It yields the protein CASSLIVAGGAWYEQYF.

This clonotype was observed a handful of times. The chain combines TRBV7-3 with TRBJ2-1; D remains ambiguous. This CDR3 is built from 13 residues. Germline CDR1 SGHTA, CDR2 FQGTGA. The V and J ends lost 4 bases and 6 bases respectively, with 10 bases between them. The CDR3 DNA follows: TGTGCCAGCAGCTCTCGGGCAGCCAATGAGCAGTTCTTC. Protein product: CASSSRAANEQFF.